This TCR beta chain was sequenced for a study of blood T cell repertoires in COVID-19 (dated by TCRdb to between 2020 and 2021). For the wider study: Collaborator samples came from the United States, Italy and Spain and covered acute and convalescent phases of COVID-19. Where available, HLA class I and class II types were taken from metadata supplied by the sample provider and were not determined by assay-based typing. The repertoires were released in a freely available public database meant as a resource for research on the immune response to SARS-CoV-2. The prospective study material was composed of cDNA or gDNA derived from T cells, B-cell-depleted T cells, or PBMCs. Samples were obtained from the ongoing ImmuneRACE study (first 160 participants) and from 1,200 or so subjects provided by 6 global collaborators. A de-identified subject ID, COVID-19 status, age in years and sex were almost always included in the sample metadata. The dataset comprised deeply sampled blood TCRbeta repertoires from subjects exposed to, actively infected with, or recovered from COVID-19. The study at large found these results: How much clinical and demographic metadata was included differed by source and by participant, and the metadata was provided uncurated.

A note on this clone: What antigen it recognizes has not been identified. It has no much larger one-base neighbor in the sample; base qualities were not kept.

Spanning cysteine to phenylalanine, the CDR3 consists of 15 amino acids. Just the 45-base CDR3 DNA is kept, in frame starting at base 1. Deletion took 3 bases off V and 6 bases off J, with a span of 16 bases between the germline ends. According to the germline V gene, CDR1 reads SGHDT and CDR2 reads YYEEEE. The immunoSEQ Assay, a bias-controlled multiplex PCR, was used to amplify TCRbeta CDR3 regions from genomic DNA. Regarding the original processing steps: The number of nucleated cells in each sample was estimated by amplification of reference gene primers within the assay. Sequence reads were collapsed and filtered to measure the absolute abundance of every unique TCRbeta CDR3 rearrangement. Productive Simpson clonality was computed per sample as the square root of Simpson's diversity index over productive rearrangements. Entries here come from immuneACCESS through TCRdb and include only in-frame sequences with V and J called. Some clones fail to appear in such tables; in the studies checked, an unresolved V gene covers under half of the shortfall, and the cause of the remainder is unknown. The V and J calls and clone size are taken from that table; D and trimming were inferred from the DNA. This sample has a few hundred thousand clones in its table, and approximately 86% of those were observed once. Clones ranked in the top ten supply roughly 1.2% of the sample.

At one collaborating source in Seattle, patients were enrolled during active infection and were followed longitudinally through the course of disease. The collaborating institutions used their own protocols to collect whole blood in K2EDTA tubes. For TCRbeta analysis, collaborators shipped samples as frozen whole blood, isolated PBMCs, or DNA extracted from either of those sample types. The clonotype originates from a woman younger than 45 with COVID-19, enrolled during active disease. The sequencing sample was made of peripheral blood. Rearrangement joined TRBV5-6 to TRBJ2-1; the D gene is perhaps TRBD1, on 5 matching bases. The DNA sequence reads TGTGCCAGCAGCTCCCCAGGGATCTTGGGCAATGAGCAGTTCTTC. Its protein is CASSSPGILGNEQFF.